The 16 T cell receptor beta chains presented below share a single source sample, sequenced in a study of blood T cell repertoires in COVID-19. Assay: immunoSEQ multiplex PCR; the TCRdb copy retains only in-frame clones and omits some. Of under 250,000 clones listed, more than 70% are singletons. Source material: peripheral blood. These receptors were obtained from a man aged 45 to 65 with COVID-19, enrolled during active disease.

The chain uses TRBV24-1 and TRBJ2-3; TRBD2 might be the D (7 bases). The CDR3 consists of 15 residues. V dropped 3 bases and J dropped 1 base, with 10 bases sitting between them. Germline CDR1 and CDR2: KGHDR and SFDVKD. The CDR3 nucleotides read TGTGCCACCAGTGATGGAGGGGGGGGCACAGATACGCAGTATTTT. Amino acids: CATSDGGGGTDTQYF.

This clone was seen just once. The V call is TRBV7-2, the J call TRBJ2-1; 9 bases line up with TRBD2. The ends lost 0 bases at V and 6 bases at J; junction bases unmatched: 6. The CDR3 runs 16 residues. Germline CDR1 and CDR2: SGHTA and FQGNSA. In DNA form, the CDR3 reads TGTGCCAGCAGCTTAGCGCGGGCTAGCGGGGTCAATGAGCAGTTCTTC. It encodes CASSLARASGVNEQFF. The variable domain in full, with the rest retrieved from reference TRBV7-2 and TRBJ2-1, is GAGVSQSPSNKVTEKGKDVELRCDPISGHTALYWYRQSLGQGLEFLIYFQGNSAPDKSGLPSDRFSAERTGGSVSTLTIQRTQQEDSAVYLCASSLARASGVNEQFFGPGTRLTVL.

The chain employs TRBV5-8 and TRBJ1-6, with unresolved D. The CDR3 totals 12 residues. Trimming took 4 bases from V and 7 from J, leaving 6 bases between them. Germline assignment: CDR1 SGHTS and CDR2 YDEGEE. The CDR3 DNA sequence: TGTGCCAGCAGCCATAGAAATTCACCCCTCCACTTT. Protein: CASSHRNSPLHF. Variable domain in full (rest from reference TRBV5-8 and TRBJ1-6): EAGVTQSPTHLIKTRGQQATLRCSPISGHTSVYWYQQALGLGLQFLLWYDEGEERNRGNFPPRFSGRQFPNYSSELNVNALELEDSALYLCASSHRNSPLHFGNGTRLTVT.

The V gene is TRBV5-4, the J gene TRBJ1-3; D not resolved. In germline, CDR1 is SGHNT, CDR2 YYREEE (reference sequence). The CDR3 is 13 residues long. Deletions cut 5 bases from V and 2 bases from J, with 8 bases between. The CDR3 DNA sequence: TGTGCCAGCAGTTCAGACACTGGAAACACCATATATTTT. Its protein is CASSSDTGNTIYF. Supplemented by reference TRBV5-4 and TRBJ1-3, the full variable domain reads ETGVTQSPTHLIKTRGQQVTLRCSSQSGHNTVSWYQQALGQGPQFIFQYYREEENGRGNFPPRFSGLQFPNYSSELNVNALELDDSALYLCASSSDTGNTIYFGEGSWLTVV.

Only one count was recorded for this clone. This chain links TRBV6-5 with TRBJ1-2, with a possible D match to TRBD1 (5 bases). The V gene lost 4 bases and the J gene lost 8 bases, with 14 bases spanning the gap. This CDR3 has 13 amino acids. From germline, CDR1 is MNHEY and CDR2 SVGAGI. CDR3 amino acids: CASSFPGLEGYTF. The CDR3 DNA sequence: TGTGCCAGCAGTTTCCCAGGGTTGGAGGGCTACACCTTC.

The V call is TRBV28, the J call TRBJ1-2; 9 bases are a match to TRBD1. There are 14 residues in the CDR3. The V and J ends lost 4 bases and 4 bases, in that order; junction bases with no gene match: 4. Germline assignment: CDR1 MDHEN and CDR2 SYDVKM. CDR3 sequence (DNA): TGTGCCAGCAGTTCGGACAGGGGACGCTATGGCTACACCTTC. It translates to CASSSDRGRYGYTF.

The chain recombines TRBV5-1 with TRBJ2-1, with D possibly being TRBD1 (6 bases). The CDR3 runs 13 residues. V was shortened by 1 base and J by 8 bases, with 10 bases between the two germline ends. CDR1 and CDR2 (germline): SGHRS, YFSETQ. CDR3 DNA sequence: TGCGCCAGCAGCTTGCAGGGGCTCGATGAGCAGTTCTTC. Amino acid sequence: CASSLQGLDEQFF.

This rearrangement joins TRBV6-6 to TRBJ2-2; D possibly corresponds to TRBD1 (5 bases). Trimming cost V 4 bases and J 3 bases, with 6 bases left between them. Germline V lookup: CDR1 MNHNY, CDR2 SVGAGI (reference sequence). The CDR3 is 13 amino acids. CDR3 DNA: TGTGCCAGCAGTTCAGGGTACACCGGGGAGCTGTTTTTT. Translated: CASSSGYTGELFF.

V and J are TRBV7-3 and TRBJ2-2, with TRBD2 matching over 7 bases. The V gene end was trimmed by 5 bases and the J gene end by 0 bases; junction bases not matched to a gene: 6. This CDR3 is built from 16 residues. The germline V gene encodes CDR1 SGHTA and CDR2 FQGTGA. Here the CDR3 reads CASSPRAGPNTGELFF. The CDR3 coding sequence is TGTGCCAGCAGCCCCAGAGCGGGGCCGAACACCGGGGAGCTGTTTTTT.

This chain links TRBV6-2 or TRBV6-3 with TRBJ2-2; no firm D call. The CDR3 loop spans 12 amino acids. The germline V and J ends were trimmed by 6 bases and 4 bases, with 6 bases remaining between them. Germline V lookup: CDR1 MNHEY, CDR2 SVGEGT. The CDR3: CASSLSTGELFF. The CDR3, as DNA: TGTGCCAGCAGCCTTAGCACCGGGGAGCTGTTTTTT.

The rearrangement joins TRBV6-2 or TRBV6-3 to TRBJ2-3; TRBD1 matches at 12 bases. The germline V gene encodes CDR1 MNHEY and CDR2 SVGEGT. The CDR3 contains 16 residues. Trimming removed 4 bases from V and 4 bases from J; junction bases left unmatched: 6. The CDR3 sequence is CASSSRDRGLSDTQYF. The CDR3 region has the DNA TGTGCCAGCAGTTCCCGGGACAGGGGGCTATCAGATACGCAGTATTTT.

The V gene is TRBV6-6, the J gene TRBJ2-3; 7 positions agree with TRBD1. J was trimmed by 13 bases and V by 1 base; bases with no gene match: 5. This CDR3 is built from 12 residues. The germline CDR1 and CDR2 sequences are MNHNY and SVGAGI (reference sequence). CDR3 DNA: TGTGCCAGCAGTTACTTAGGACAGGAAGAGTATTTT. Translation gives CASSYLGQEEYF.

V gene TRBV12-3 or TRBV12-4 combines with J gene TRBJ2-7; no clear D. The CDR3 extends over 13 amino acids. V was cut by 6 bases and J by 2 bases, with 11 bases left in between. The CDR3, as DNA: TGTGCCAGCAGCGAGCGACGACCCTACGAGCAGTACTTC. Translating gives CASSERRPYEQYF.

J is TRBJ2-2 and V is TRBV5-4; 15 nucleotides match TRBD2. Germline V CDR1 and CDR2: SGHNT, YYREEE (reference sequence). V lost 4 bases, J lost 2 bases, and 3 bases stayed unmatched. The CDR3 runs 17 residues. The CDR3 nucleotides are TGTGCCAGCAGCCGGACTAGCGGGAGGGTAAACACCGGGGAGCTGTTTTTT. This gives the protein CASSRTSGRVNTGELFF.

This chain links TRBV6-5 with TRBJ2-7; TRBD2 agrees at 12 bases. The CDR3 runs to 15 residues. Germline CDR1 is MNHEY and CDR2 is SVGAGI. Losses at the gene ends were 10 bases for V and 3 bases for J; bases not matched to a gene: 10. CDR3 amino acids: CAIGSGLAGNYEQYF. For the CDR3, the DNA is TGTGCCATAGGGTCGGGACTAGCGGGTAACTACGAGCAGTACTTC.

The V and J genes are TRBV24-1 and TRBJ2-4; 7 bases map to TRBD2. This CDR3 is 21 amino acids long. The ends lost 5 bases at V and 0 bases at J; junction bases unmatched: 21. CDR1 and CDR2 from the germline V gene are KGHDR and SFDVKD. The CDR3 here is CATSVPGKGEDLAVAKNIQYF. CDR3 DNA: TGTGCCACCAGTGTCCCCGGGAAGGGAGAAGACCTAGCGGTAGCCAAAAACATTCAGTACTTC.